This entry concerns a single T cell receptor beta chain. Patients in Seattle were enrolled during active infection, then followed longitudinally. TCRdb's copy holds only in-frame clones and misses some; the assay was immunoSEQ multiplex PCR. The sample holds 80,000 to 95,000 clones; roughly 81% are singletons and the top ten take under 5.5%. This sample is part of a study of blood T cell repertoires in COVID-19. For the study at large: The United States, Italy and Spain provided the acute and convalescent COVID-19 samples.

In germline, CDR1 is MNHNS, CDR2 SASEGT. V gave up 3 bases and J gave up 5 bases; unmatched junction bases: 16. The CDR3 extends over 19 amino acids. This TCR came from an elderly man with COVID-19, enrolled during active disease. The specimen was peripheral blood. The chain is built from TRBV6-1 and TRBJ2-5; the match to TRBD2 covers 12 bases. CDR3 in DNA: TGTGCCAGCAGTGAGGGTCGAAGGGCTAGCGGGAGGGCCGGGGAGACCCAGTACTTC. This gives the protein CASSEGRRASGRAGETQYF.